Following are 26 T cell receptor beta chains from one sample sequenced in a study of T cell clonotyping in hematopoietic cell transplantation. Measured with immunoSEQ multiplex PCR; TCRdb has only the in-frame clones, and not every one. The sample shows several thousand clones, about 79% of them seen only once. Specimen: PBMCs, collected 180 days after allogeneic stem cell transplant. These receptor sequences come from a male patient between 40 and 50 years old who had an allogeneic stem cell transplant from a related donor, so the T cells may come from the graft donor. Some clones in this sample may be carry-over from other donors' samples.

This clone showed up just a few times. This sequence joins TRBV5-1 and TRBJ1-2, with D possibly TRBD1 on 6 matching bases. Germline V gene lookup returns CDR1 SGHRS and CDR2 YFSETQ. The V end was cut by 1 base, the J end by 8 bases, with 15 bases between. This CDR3 contains 14 residues. The CDR3 reads CASSLSRGTLGYTF. CDR3 nucleotide sequence: TGCGCCAGCAGCTTGAGCAGGGGTACGTTAGGCTACACCTTC.

The rearrangement uses TRBV5-1 and TRBJ2-7; D remains unclear. This CDR3 is built from 13 residues. V was clipped by 4 bases and J by 3 bases, with 11 bases between them. Germline lookup yields CDR1 SGHRS and CDR2 YFSETQ. DNA for the CDR3: TGCGCCAGCAGCGACAAGGGCTACTACGAGCAGTACTTC. Its protein is CASSDKGYYEQYF.

This clone is a singleton in its sample. The J gene is TRBJ2-1, the V gene TRBV7-2; 9 positions match TRBD1. The CDR3 length is 17 residues. With 1 base clipped from V and 10 bases from J, the junction kept 14 bases outside the gene matches. The germline V gene encodes CDR1 SGHTA and CDR2 FQGNSA. The CDR3 sequence is CASSLGFRQTGGREQFF. Written as DNA, the CDR3 is TGTGCCAGCAGCTTAGGTTTCCGACAGACAGGGGGGAGAGAGCAGTTCTTC.

The chain has TRBV5-4 and TRBJ2-3; 9 positions match TRBD1. V lost 4 bases to trimming and J lost 2 bases; unmatched junction nucleotides: 2. The germline V gene encodes CDR1 SGHNT and CDR2 YYREEE (reference sequence). This CDR3 comprises 14 residues. The CDR3 protein is CASSRQGDTDTQYF. The CDR3 DNA is TGTGCCAGCAGCCGACAGGGGGACACAGATACGCAGTATTTT.

The genes are TRBV6-5 and TRBJ2-5; D uncertain. Germline V gene sequence: CDR1 MNHEY, CDR2 SVGAGI. Trimming removed 0 bases from V and 3 bases from J, with 11 bases in between. This CDR3 has 15 residues. The CDR3 DNA follows: TGTGCCAGCAGTTACTCAGCTGGTTCAAAAGAGACCCAGTACTTC. It is translated as CASSYSAGSKETQYF.

The V call is TRBV30, the J call TRBJ2-5; 8 nucleotides line up with TRBD2. The V segment lost 3 bases and the J segment 5 bases; nucleotides outside the gene matches: 8. Germline V CDR1 and CDR2: GTSNPN, SVGIG (reference sequence). The CDR3 spans 14 residues. The DNA for the CDR3 is TGTGCCTGGAGCGGGGGGGCCCCACGGGAGACCCAGTACTTC. Protein: CAWSGGAPRETQYF.

This chain joins TRBV7-2 and TRBJ1-1; the D is unclear. The CDR3 has 12 amino acids. In germline, CDR1 is SGHTA, CDR2 FQGNSA. V dropped 3 bases and J dropped 8 bases, with 10 bases sitting between them. CDR3 nucleotides: TGTGCCAGCAGCTTCCCTTTTGGGGAAGCTTTCTTT. Amino acids: CASSFPFGEAFF.

This chain uses TRBV29-1 with TRBJ1-1; perhaps TRBD1 as D (5 bases). The germline V gene encodes CDR1 SQVTM and CDR2 ANQGSEA. The V end lost 7 bases, the J end lost 1 base, and 13 bases lay between the germline ends. The CDR3 extends over 13 amino acids. The CDR3 loop is CSGHRFGNTEAFF. DNA for the CDR3: TGCAGCGGTCACAGGTTTGGGAACACTGAAGCTTTCTTT.

The gene calls are TRBV18 and TRBJ2-7, with unresolved D. CDR3 length: 13 amino acids. Looked up from germline, CDR1 is KGHSH and CDR2 is LQKENI. With 3 bases removed from V and 5 bases from J, the gap between germline ends came to 11 bases. The CDR3: CASSPGISNEQYF. CDR3 coding DNA: TGTGCCAGCTCACCGGGGATTTCCAACGAGCAGTACTTC.

This rearrangement joins TRBV7-9 to TRBJ2-2; D could derive from TRBD1 or TRBD2 (5 bases each). CDR3 length: 15 residues. V shed 8 bases and J shed 0 bases, with 13 bases lying between them. Germline V gives CDR1 SEHNR, CDR2 FQNEAQ (reference sequence). As DNA, the CDR3 is TGTGCCAGCGGGGGAGCGGAACCGAACACCGGGGAGCTGTTTTTT. It encodes CASGGAEPNTGELFF.

The chain has TRBV27 and TRBJ2-5; D gene unclear. V was cut by 5 bases and J by 5 bases, with 18 bases left in between. The CDR3 extends over 15 amino acids. The germline CDR1 and CDR2 sequences are MNHEY and SMNVEV (reference sequence). For the CDR3, the DNA is TGTGCCAGCAGTCCCCTTAATATCCTCGGGGAGACCCAGTACTTC. Translated, it gives CASSPLNILGETQYF.

The V call is TRBV20-1, the J call TRBJ1-1; D gene unclear. Germline V gene sequence: CDR1 DFQATT, CDR2 SNEGSKA (reference sequence). The CDR3 runs to 10 residues. V lost 0 bases and J lost 10, with 6 bases in between. The CDR3 nucleotides read TGCAGTGCTAGAGATTCTGGAGCTTTCTTT. It encodes CSARDSGAFF.

This clone occurred once. The chain joins TRBV9 to TRBJ2-5, with D unclear. The CDR3 runs to 14 residues. CDR1 and CDR2 from the germline V gene are SGDLS and YYNGEE. V was pared by 3 bases and J by 3 bases, with 12 bases between. CDR3 loop: CASSAYGPKETQYF. CDR3 DNA: TGTGCCAGCAGCGCATACGGACCAAAAGAGACCCAGTACTTC.

The chain uses TRBV25-1 and TRBJ1-4, with a tentative D call TRBD1 (6 bases). This CDR3 is built from 17 residues. Trimming pared 3 bases from V and 3 bases from J, leaving 17 bases between. Germline V gene data show CDR1 as MGHDK and CDR2 as SYGVNS. CDR3 sequence reads: CASSDIGGGVANEKLFF. The DNA for the CDR3 is TGTGCCAGCAGTGATATCGGGGGCGGGGTGGCTAATGAAAAACTGTTTTTT.

The chain is built from TRBV6-5 and TRBJ2-1, with 8 nucleotides matching TRBD2. The germline V gene has CDR1 MNHEY and CDR2 SVGAGI. This CDR3 region has 15 residues. J was trimmed by 5 bases and V by 4 bases; bases with no gene match: 7. The DNA for the CDR3 is TGTGCCAGCAGTTTCGGGGGGGCTGGGGACAATGAGCAGTTCTTC. It yields the protein CASSFGGAGDNEQFF.

This rearrangement joins TRBV19 to TRBJ2-3; D ambiguous. This CDR3 contains 12 residues. The germline CDR1 and CDR2 sequences are LNHDA and SQIVND (reference sequence). V was shortened by 5 bases and J by 0 bases, with 3 bases between the two germline ends. CDR3 nucleotide sequence: TGTGCCAGTAGTGTTAGCACAGATACGCAGTATTTT. This sequence encodes CASSVSTDTQYF.

The V gene is TRBV29-1, the J gene TRBJ1-1, with a possible D match to TRBD1 (5 bases). V was trimmed by 5 bases and J by 5 bases, leaving 12 bases between them. From germline, CDR1 is SQVTM and CDR2 ANQGSEA. The CDR3 contains 12 residues. The CDR3: CSVTPQGTEAFF. The DNA for the CDR3 is TGCAGCGTTACCCCTCAGGGAACTGAAGCTTTCTTT. Using reference TRBV29-1 and TRBJ1-1 for the parts outside the CDR3, the full variable domain is SAVISQKPSRDICQRGTSLTIQCQVDSQVTMMFWYRQQPGQSLTLIATANQGSEATYESGFVIDKFPISRPNLTFSTLTVSNMSPEDSSIYLCSVTPQGTEAFFGQGTRLTVV.

The J gene is TRBJ1-1, the V gene TRBV6-5, with D tentatively TRBD1 (5 bases). This CDR3 is 14 amino acids long. Trimming cost V 2 bases and J 2 bases, with 9 bases left between them. The germline gives CDR1 MNHEY, CDR2 SVGAGI. The CDR3 spells CASSYRQINTEAFF. The CDR3 coding sequence is TGTGCCAGCAGTTACCGACAGATAAACACTGAAGCTTTCTTT.

This clone has only a few counts. The chain combines TRBV15 with TRBJ1-3, with D hard to call. Germline V gene data show CDR1 as LNHNV and CDR2 as YYDKDF (reference sequence). The V and J ends lost 1 base and 1 base respectively, with 14 bases between them. This CDR3 comprises 17 residues. The CDR3 here is CATSRALSRISGNTIYF. The CDR3 DNA reads TGTGCCACCAGCAGAGCACTTTCCAGAATATCTGGAAACACCATATATTTT.

This sequence joins TRBV4-2 and TRBJ2-7; D is uncertain. The ends were cut back, 0 bases at V and 3 bases at J, with 12 bases in the middle. Looked up from germline, CDR1 is LGHNA and CDR2 is YNFKEQ. The CDR3 contains 15 residues. The CDR3 reads CASSQETTRVYEQYF. The CDR3 DNA follows: TGTGCCAGCAGCCAAGAAACCACACGAGTCTACGAGCAGTACTTC.

The chain is built from TRBV6-1 and TRBJ1-5; perhaps TRBD1 as D (5 bases). Trimming stripped 4 bases from V and 0 bases from J, with 16 bases between. CDR3 length equals 17 residues. Germline V gene sequence: CDR1 MNHNS, CDR2 SASEGT. The CDR3 reads CASSVGAGTYSNQPQHF. The CDR3 coding sequence is TGTGCCAGCAGTGTTGGGGCAGGAACCTATAGCAATCAGCCCCAGCATTTT.

The chain couples TRBV9 to TRBJ1-2; TRBD1 matches 7 bases. The germline V gene encodes CDR1 SGDLS and CDR2 YYNGEE. CDR3 length: 15 amino acids. The V gene end was trimmed by 3 bases and the J gene end by 4 bases; junction bases not matched to a gene: 9. CDR3 protein: CASSAQPRDSYGYTF. The CDR3 nucleotides are TGTGCCAGCAGCGCTCAGCCCCGGGACAGCTATGGCTACACCTTC.

The gene calls are TRBV27 and TRBJ2-7; no clear D gene. Per germline, CDR1 MNHEY and CDR2 SMNVEV (reference sequence). Trimming stripped 5 bases from V and 3 bases from J, with 17 bases between. The CDR3 sequence is 15 residues long. DNA for the CDR3: TGTGCCAGCAGTGTATATTCGCAGGCGAACTACGAGCAGTACTTC. As protein: CASSVYSQANYEQYF.

This clone was picked up a small number of times. The rearrangement uses TRBV27 and TRBJ1-2; D perhaps matches TRBD1 (5 bases). The V end was cut by 5 bases, the J end by 8 bases, with 21 bases between. CDR1 MNHEY and CDR2 SMNVEV come from the germline V gene (reference sequence). CDR3 length equals 15 residues. CDR3 DNA: TGTGCCAGCAGTCCCACGGGACGAATGGGTGTGGGCTACACCTTC. Its translation: CASSPTGRMGVGYTF.

This clone was detected only a few times. As DNA, the CDR3 is TGCGCCAGCAGCCAAGGTTGGACTAGCGGGAGCACCTACAATGAGCAGTTCTTC. It translates to CASSQGWTSGSTYNEQFF. V usage is TRBV4-1 and J usage is TRBJ2-1; 13 nucleotides agree with TRBD2. In germline, CDR1 is MGHRA, CDR2 YSYEKL. V trimming: 1 base; J trimming: 2 bases; junction bases outside the gene matches: 5. The CDR3 runs to 18 residues.

The chain uses TRBV10-3 and TRBJ2-3, with 7 bases aligning to TRBD2. The CDR3 length is 12 residues. CDR1 and CDR2 from the germline V gene are ENHRY and SYGVKD. V was pared by 4 bases and J by 5 bases, with 0 bases of the junction left unmatched. Here the CDR3 reads CAISAGGDTQYF. DNA of the CDR3: TGTGCCATCAGTGCGGGGGGAGATACGCAGTATTTT.